This TCR beta chain derives from a study of blood T cell repertoires in COVID-19. Looking at the study overall: Some COVID-19 samples were acute and others convalescent; all came from the United States, Italy and Spain. T cells, B-cell-depleted T cells, or PBMCs provided the cDNA or gDNA that served as material.

The CDR3 contains 14 residues. Germline V gene lookup returns CDR1 SGHTA and CDR2 FQGNSA. With 5 bases removed from V and 7 bases from J, the gap between germline ends came to 15 bases. In the source study's methods: Researchers report that nucleated cell counts were estimated from reference gene primer amplification. The repertoire was sequenced with immunoSEQ multiplex PCR; TCRdb's copy has only in-frame clones and lacks some. V, J and clone size reflect that table, while D and trimming were determined from the DNA. This table holds under 100,000 clones, around 80% found once. This TCR was sampled from a woman aged 60 to 75 with acute or convalescent COVID-19. The chain employs TRBV7-2 and TRBJ1-5; a weak D match, TRBD1 (6 bases). The sequencing input was peripheral blood. This CDR3 reads CASSHQGSGQPQHF. CDR3 coding DNA: TGTGCCAGCAGCCACCAGGGGTCGGGGCAGCCCCAGCATTTT.